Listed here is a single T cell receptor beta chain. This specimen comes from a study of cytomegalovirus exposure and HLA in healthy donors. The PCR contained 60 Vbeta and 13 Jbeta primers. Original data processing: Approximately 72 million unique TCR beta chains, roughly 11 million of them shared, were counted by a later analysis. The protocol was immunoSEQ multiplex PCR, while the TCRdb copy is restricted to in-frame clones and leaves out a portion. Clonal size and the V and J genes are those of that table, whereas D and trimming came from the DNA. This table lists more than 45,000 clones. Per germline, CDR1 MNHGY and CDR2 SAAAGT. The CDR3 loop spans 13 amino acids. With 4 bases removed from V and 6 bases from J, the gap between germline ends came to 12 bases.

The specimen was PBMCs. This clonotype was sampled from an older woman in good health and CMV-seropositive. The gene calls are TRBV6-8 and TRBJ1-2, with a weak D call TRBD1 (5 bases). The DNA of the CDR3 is TGTGCCAGCAGTTTAAAGGACACCGATGGCTACACCTTC. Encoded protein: CASSLKDTDGYTF.